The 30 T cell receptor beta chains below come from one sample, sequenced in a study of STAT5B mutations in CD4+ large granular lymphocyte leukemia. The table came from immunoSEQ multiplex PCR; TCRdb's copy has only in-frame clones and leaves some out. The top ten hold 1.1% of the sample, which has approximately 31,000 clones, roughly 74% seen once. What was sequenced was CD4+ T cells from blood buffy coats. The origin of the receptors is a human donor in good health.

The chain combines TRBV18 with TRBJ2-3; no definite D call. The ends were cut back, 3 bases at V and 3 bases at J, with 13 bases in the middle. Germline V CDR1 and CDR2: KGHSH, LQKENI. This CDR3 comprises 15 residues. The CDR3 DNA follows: TGTGCCAGCTCACCCTGGCAGTCTCGAACAGATACGCAGTATTTT. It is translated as CASSPWQSRTDTQYF.

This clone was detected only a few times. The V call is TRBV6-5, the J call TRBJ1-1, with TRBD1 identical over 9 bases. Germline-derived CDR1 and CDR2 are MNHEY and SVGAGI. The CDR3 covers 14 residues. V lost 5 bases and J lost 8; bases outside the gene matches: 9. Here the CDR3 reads CASSLRPGQGEAFF. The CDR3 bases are TGTGCCAGCAGTCTAAGACCGGGACAGGGAGAAGCTTTCTTT.

The CDR3 reads CASSLRLHNEQFF. DNA of the CDR3: TGTGCCAGCAGCTTAAGACTACACAATGAGCAGTTCTTC. This rearrangement joins TRBV11-2 to TRBJ2-1; D is perhaps TRBD2 (5 bases). CDR3 length: 13 amino acids. CDR1 is SGHAT, CDR2 FQNNGV, per germline. V was trimmed by 2 bases and J by 5 bases, leaving 7 bases between them.

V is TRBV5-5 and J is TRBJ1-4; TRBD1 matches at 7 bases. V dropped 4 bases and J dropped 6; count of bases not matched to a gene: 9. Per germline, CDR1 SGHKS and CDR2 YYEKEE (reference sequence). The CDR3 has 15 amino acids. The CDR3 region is CASSRTGAPDEKLFF. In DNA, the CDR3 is TGTGCCAGCAGCAGAACAGGGGCCCCCGATGAAAAACTGTTTTTT.

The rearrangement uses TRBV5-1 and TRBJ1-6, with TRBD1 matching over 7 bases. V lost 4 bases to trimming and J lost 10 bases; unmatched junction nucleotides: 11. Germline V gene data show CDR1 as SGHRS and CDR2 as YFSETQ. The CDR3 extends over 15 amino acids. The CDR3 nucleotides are TGCGCCAGCAGCCCAACGACAGGGAATCAGTCACCCCTCCACTTT. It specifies CASSPTTGNQSPLHF.

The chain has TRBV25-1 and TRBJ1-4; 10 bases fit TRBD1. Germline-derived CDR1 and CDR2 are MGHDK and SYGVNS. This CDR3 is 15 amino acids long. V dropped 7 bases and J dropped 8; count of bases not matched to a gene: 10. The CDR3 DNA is TGTGCCAGCACCTCCGGGACAGGGGTTTGGGAAAAACTGTTTTTT. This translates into CASTSGTGVWEKLFF.

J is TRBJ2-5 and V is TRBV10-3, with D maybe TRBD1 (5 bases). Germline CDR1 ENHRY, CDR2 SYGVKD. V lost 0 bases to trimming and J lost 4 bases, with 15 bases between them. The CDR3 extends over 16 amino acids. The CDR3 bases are TGTGCCATCAGTGAGTCCCCCGGACAAACGGGAGAGACCCAGTACTTC. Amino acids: CAISESPGQTGETQYF.

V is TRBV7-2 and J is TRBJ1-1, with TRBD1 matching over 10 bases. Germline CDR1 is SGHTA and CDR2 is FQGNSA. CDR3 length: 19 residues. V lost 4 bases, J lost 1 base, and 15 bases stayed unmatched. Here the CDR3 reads CASSWVVGGTGVPNTEAFF. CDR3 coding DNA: TGTGCCAGCAGCTGGGTCGTAGGGGGGACAGGGGTCCCGAACACTGAAGCTTTCTTT. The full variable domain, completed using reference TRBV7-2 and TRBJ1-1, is GAGVSQSPSNKVTEKGKDVELRCDPISGHTALYWYRQSLGQGLEFLIYFQGNSAPDKSGLPSDRFSAERTGGSVSTLTIQRTQQEDSAVYLCASSWVVGGTGVPNTEAFFGQGTRLTVV.

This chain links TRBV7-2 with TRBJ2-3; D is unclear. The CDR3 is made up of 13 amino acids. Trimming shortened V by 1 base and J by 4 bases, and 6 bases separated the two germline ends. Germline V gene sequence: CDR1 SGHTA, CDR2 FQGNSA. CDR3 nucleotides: TGTGCCAGCAGCTTAGTCTGGTCAGATACGCAGTATTTT. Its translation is CASSLVWSDTQYF.

The CDR3 loop is CASSVTLTEENTEAFF. In DNA form, the CDR3 reads TGTGCCAGCAGCGTCACTTTGACAGAAGAAAACACTGAAGCTTTCTTT. This chain connects TRBV12-1 to TRBJ1-1; the table gives TRBD1 as D, unverified against the DNA. TRBV12-1 counts as a pseudogene. This CDR3 contains 16 residues.

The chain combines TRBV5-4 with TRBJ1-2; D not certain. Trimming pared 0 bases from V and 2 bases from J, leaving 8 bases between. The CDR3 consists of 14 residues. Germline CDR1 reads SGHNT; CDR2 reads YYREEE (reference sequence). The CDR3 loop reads CASSLEVGNYGYTF. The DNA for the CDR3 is TGTGCCAGCAGCTTGGAAGTGGGGAACTATGGCTACACCTTC. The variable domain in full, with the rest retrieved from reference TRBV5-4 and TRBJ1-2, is ETGVTQSPTHLIKTRGQQVTLRCSSQSGHNTVSWYQQALGQGPQFIFQYYREEENGRGNFPPRFSGLQFPNYSSELNVNALELDDSALYLCASSLEVGNYGYTFGSGTRLTVV.

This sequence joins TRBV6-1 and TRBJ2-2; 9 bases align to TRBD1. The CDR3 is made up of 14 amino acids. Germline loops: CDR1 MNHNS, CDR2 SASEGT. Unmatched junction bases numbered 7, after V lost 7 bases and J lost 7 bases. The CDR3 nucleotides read TGTGCCAGCACCCGGACAGGGGTGGTCGGGGAGCTGTTTTTT. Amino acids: CASTRTGVVGELFF.

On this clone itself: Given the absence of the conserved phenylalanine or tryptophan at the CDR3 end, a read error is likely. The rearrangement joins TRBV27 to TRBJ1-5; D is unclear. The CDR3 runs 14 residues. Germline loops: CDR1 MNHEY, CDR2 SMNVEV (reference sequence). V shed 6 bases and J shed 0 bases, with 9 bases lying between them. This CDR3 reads CASSQQNSNQPQHL. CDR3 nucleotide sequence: TGTGCCAGCAGCCAACAGAATAGCAATCAGCCCCAGCATCTT.

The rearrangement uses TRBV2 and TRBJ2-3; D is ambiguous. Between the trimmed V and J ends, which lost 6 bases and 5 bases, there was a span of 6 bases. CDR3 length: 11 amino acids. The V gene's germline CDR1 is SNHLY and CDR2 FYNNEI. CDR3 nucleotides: TGTGCCAGCAGGAGAGGAGATACGCAGTATTTT. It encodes CASRRGDTQYF. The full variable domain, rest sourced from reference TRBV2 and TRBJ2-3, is EPEVTQTPSHQVTQMGQEVILRCVPISNHLYFYWYRQILGQKVEFLVSFYNNEISEKSEIFDDQFSVERPDGSNFTLKIRSTKLEDSAMYFCASRRGDTQYFGPGTRLTVL.

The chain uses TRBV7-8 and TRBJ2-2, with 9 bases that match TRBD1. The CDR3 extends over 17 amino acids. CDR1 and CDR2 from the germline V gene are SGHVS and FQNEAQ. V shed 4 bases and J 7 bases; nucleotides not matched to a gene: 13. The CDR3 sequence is CASSSRPGQGAGGELFF. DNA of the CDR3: TGTGCCAGCAGCTCTCGACCGGGACAGGGAGCGGGCGGGGAGCTGTTTTTT.

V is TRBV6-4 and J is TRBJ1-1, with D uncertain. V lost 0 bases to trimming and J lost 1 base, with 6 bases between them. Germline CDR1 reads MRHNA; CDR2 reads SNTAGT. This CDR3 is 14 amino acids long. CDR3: CASSDSGRNTEAFF. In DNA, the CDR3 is TGTGCCAGCAGTGACTCAGGGCGGAACACTGAAGCTTTCTTT.

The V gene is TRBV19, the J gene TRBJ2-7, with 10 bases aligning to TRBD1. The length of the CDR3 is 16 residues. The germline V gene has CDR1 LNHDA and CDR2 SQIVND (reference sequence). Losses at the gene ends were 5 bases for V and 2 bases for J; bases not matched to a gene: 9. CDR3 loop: CASSFNEGTGAYEQYF. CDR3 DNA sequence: TGTGCCAGTAGTTTCAACGAGGGGACAGGGGCCTACGAGCAGTACTTC.

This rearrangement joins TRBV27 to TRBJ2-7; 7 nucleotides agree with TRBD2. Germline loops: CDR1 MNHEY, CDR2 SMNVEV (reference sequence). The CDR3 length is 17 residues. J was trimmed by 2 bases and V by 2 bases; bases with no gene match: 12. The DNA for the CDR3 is TGTGCCAGCAGTTTAATTTCTAGCGGAGACGGTGCCTACGAGCAGTACTTC. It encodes CASSLISSGDGAYEQYF.

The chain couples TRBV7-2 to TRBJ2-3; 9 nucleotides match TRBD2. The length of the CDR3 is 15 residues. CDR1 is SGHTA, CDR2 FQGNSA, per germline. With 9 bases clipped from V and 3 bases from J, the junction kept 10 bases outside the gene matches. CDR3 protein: CASWGREGPTDTQYF. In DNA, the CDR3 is TGTGCCAGTTGGGGGCGGGAGGGCCCTACAGATACGCAGTATTTT. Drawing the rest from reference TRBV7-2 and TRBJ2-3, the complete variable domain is GAGVSQSPSNKVTEKGKDVELRCDPISGHTALYWYRQSLGQGLEFLIYFQGNSAPDKSGLPSDRFSAERTGGSVSTLTIQRTQQEDSAVYLCASWGREGPTDTQYFGPGTRLTVL.

The CDR3 DNA follows: TGTGCCAGCGTTTTCAGGCTTGAAGCTTTCTTT. It translates to CASVFRLEAFF. The chain has TRBV2 and TRBJ1-1; D gene unclear. The V end lost 8 bases, the J end lost 7 bases, and 11 bases lay between the germline ends. The CDR3 sequence is 11 residues long. CDR1 is SNHLY and CDR2 is FYNNEI in the germline V gene.

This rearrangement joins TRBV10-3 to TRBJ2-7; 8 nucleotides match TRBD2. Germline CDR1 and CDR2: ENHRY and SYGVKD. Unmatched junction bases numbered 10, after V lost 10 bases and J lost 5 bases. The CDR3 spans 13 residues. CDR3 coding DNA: TGTGCCACCAAGCCGGGAGGGGAGGACGAGCAGTACGTC. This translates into CATKPGGEDEQYV.

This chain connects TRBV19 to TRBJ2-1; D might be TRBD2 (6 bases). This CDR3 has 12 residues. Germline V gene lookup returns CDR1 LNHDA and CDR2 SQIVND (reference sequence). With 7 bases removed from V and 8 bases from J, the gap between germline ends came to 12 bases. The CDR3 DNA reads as TGTGCCAGTAATGAGGGAGGCGATGAGCAGTTCTTC. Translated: CASNEGGDEQFF.

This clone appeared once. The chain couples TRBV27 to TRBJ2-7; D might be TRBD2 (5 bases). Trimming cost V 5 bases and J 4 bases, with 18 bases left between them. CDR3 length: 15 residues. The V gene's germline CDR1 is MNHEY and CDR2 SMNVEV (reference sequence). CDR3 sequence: CASSVRGAWGYEQYF. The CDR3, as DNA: TGTGCCAGCAGTGTACGGGGAGCATGGGGATACGAGCAGTACTTC.

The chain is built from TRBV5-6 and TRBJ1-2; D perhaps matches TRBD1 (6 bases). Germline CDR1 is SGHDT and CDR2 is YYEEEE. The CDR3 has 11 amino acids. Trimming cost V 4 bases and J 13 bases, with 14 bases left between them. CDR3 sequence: CASSNYRACTF. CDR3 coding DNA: TGTGCCAGCAGCAATTACAGGGCCTGCACCTTC.

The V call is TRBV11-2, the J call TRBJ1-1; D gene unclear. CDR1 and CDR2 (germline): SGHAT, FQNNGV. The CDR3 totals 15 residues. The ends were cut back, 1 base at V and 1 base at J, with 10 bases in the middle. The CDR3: CASSLAPDSNTEAFF. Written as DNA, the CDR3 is TGTGCCAGCAGCTTAGCCCCAGATTCGAACACTGAAGCTTTCTTT.

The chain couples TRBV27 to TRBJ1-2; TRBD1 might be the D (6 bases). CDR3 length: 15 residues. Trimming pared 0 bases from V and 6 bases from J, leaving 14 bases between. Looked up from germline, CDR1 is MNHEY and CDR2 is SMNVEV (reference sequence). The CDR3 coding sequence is TGTGCCAGCAGTTTATCGTACCCGGGGGCAGATGGCTACACCTTC. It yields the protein CASSLSYPGADGYTF.

CDR3 nucleotide sequence: TGCAGCGTTGGAGAGGGGGACCAAGAGACCCAGTACTTC. Translated, it gives CSVGEGDQETQYF. The genes are TRBV29-1 and TRBJ2-5; the D gene is possibly TRBD1 (6 bases). The germline V gene has CDR1 SQVTM and CDR2 ANQGSEA. Trimming removed 4 bases from V and 0 bases from J, with 9 bases in between. The CDR3 runs to 13 residues.

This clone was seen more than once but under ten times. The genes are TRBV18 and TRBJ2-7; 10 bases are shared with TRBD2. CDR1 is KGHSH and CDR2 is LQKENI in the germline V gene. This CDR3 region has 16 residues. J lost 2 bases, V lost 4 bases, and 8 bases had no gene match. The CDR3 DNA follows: TGTGCCAGCTCACGGCTAGCGGGGGCCGGCACCTACGAGCAGTACGTC. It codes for CASSRLAGAGTYEQYV.

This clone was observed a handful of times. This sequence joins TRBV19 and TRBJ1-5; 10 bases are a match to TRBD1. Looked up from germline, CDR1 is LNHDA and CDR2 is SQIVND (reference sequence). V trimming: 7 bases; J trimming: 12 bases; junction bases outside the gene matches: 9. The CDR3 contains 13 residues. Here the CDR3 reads CASTPGQGPLQHF. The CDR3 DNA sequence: TGTGCCAGTACTCCGGGACAGGGGCCGCTCCAGCATTTT.

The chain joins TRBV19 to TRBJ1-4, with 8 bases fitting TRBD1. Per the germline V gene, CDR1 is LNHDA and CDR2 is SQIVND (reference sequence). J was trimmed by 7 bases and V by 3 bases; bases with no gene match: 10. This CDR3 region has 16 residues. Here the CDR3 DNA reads TGTGCCAGTAGTATCCCCCTGACAGGGGTTCCTGAAAAACTGTTTTTT. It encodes CASSIPLTGVPEKLFF.